This is a list of T cell receptor beta chains from one sample in a study of metastatic and nonmetastatic thyroid tumors. MiXCR reprocessed the PCR reads for TCRdb. Of 40,000 to 50,000 clones detected, roughly 3.9% appear once; the ten largest clones hold less than 10%. Sequences were obtained from blood. Every receptor here comes from a female donor with papillary thyroid cancer or a benign thyroid nodule (not recorded which). Some clones in this sample may be carry-over from other donors' samples. CDR3s include the opening cysteine and the closing phenylalanine or tryptophan. D genes are given only for firm matches. Clone size, where shown, is once, few, many, or a class for clones that have expanded.

many,TRBJ2-7,.,TRBV6-1,TGTGCCAGCAGTGACCTGACAGACTACGAGCAGTACTTC,CASSDLTDYEQYF
many,TRBJ2-3,TRBD2,TRBV11-3,TGTGCCAGCAAAGCGGGAGTCCCCACAGATACGCAGTATTTT,CASKAGVPTDTQYF
.,TRBJ2-7,TRBD1,TRBV7-9,TGTGCCAGCAGCCCCATGGGACAGGGAACACTCGCCTGCGAGCAGTACTTC,CASSPMGQGTLACEQYF
many,TRBJ2-1,TRBD2,TRBV20-1,TGCAGTGCTAGAGATGGGAGGCTAGCGGGAGCCTACAATGAGCAGTTCTTC,CSARDGRLAGAYNEQFF
many,TRBJ1-2,TRBD1,TRBV30,TGTGCCTGGAGTTATGTGGACAGGCCGAACTATGGCTACACCTTC,CAWSYVDRPNYGYTF
many,TRBJ1-2,TRBD1,TRBV30,TGTGCCTGGAGGAGAGTTGGGGACAGGGGGCTTTTCAACTATGGCTACACCTTC,CAWRRVGDRGLFNYGYTF
many,TRBJ2-7,TRBD1,TRBV10-1,TGCGCCAGCAGTGACCACAGGGGCTCCTACGAGCAGTACTTC,CASSDHRGSYEQYF
few,TRBJ2-3,.,TRBV6-4,TGTGCCAGCAGTGGGGCAGGAGGCACAGATACGCAGTATTTT,CASSGAGGTDTQYF
many,TRBJ2-2,.,TRBV7-9,TGTGCCAGCAGCTCCGGACGGACGAACACCGGGGAGCTGTTTTTT,CASSSGRTNTGELFF
many,TRBJ2-1,.,TRBV2,TGTGCCAGCAGTGAACGGGCAAACTCCTACAATGAGCAGTTCTTC,CASSERANSYNEQFF
many,TRBJ2-5,.,TRBV6-1,TGTGCCAGCAGTGAAGCCTACAGGAGTTTTGAGACCCAGTACTTC,CASSEAYRSFETQYF
many,TRBJ2-5,TRBD1,TRBV18,TGTGCCAGCTCACCACCCGGGACAGAAAAAGAGACCCAGTACTTC,CASSPPGTEKETQYF
.,TRBJ2-3,.,TRBV6-2/TRBV6-3,TGTGCCAGCAGTAAACAGGGTATCGATACTCAGTATTTT,CASSKQGIDTQYF
.,TRBJ2-7,TRBD2,TRBV12-3/TRBV12-4,TGTGCCAGCAACGAGGCGGGAGTTCCCTACGAGCAGTACTTC,CASNEAGVPYEQYF
.,TRBJ1-5,TRBD1,TRBV12-3/TRBV12-4,TGTGCCAGCAGTCCACAGGGGTCTCGTCAGCCCCAGCATTTT,CASSPQGSRQPQHF
many,TRBJ2-5,TRBD2,TRBV3-1,TGTGCCACCGCGCAGGGACTAGCGGGAGGGGAGACCCAGTACTTC,CATAQGLAGGETQYF
many,TRBJ2-1,.,TRBV10-1,TGCGCCAGCAGTGACGGGGTTAGCTCCTACAATGAGCAGTTCTTC,CASSDGVSSYNEQFF
many,TRBJ1-3,.,TRBV29-1,TGCAGCGTGAGACAGGACGGGAGCACCATATATTTT,CSVRQDGSTIYF
many,TRBJ2-3,.,TRBV24-1,TGTGCCACCAGTGATTACTCAATCCTCGCCGCAGCAGATACGCAGTATTTT,CATSDYSILAAADTQYF
few,TRBJ1-1,TRBD1,TRBV18,TGTGCCAGCTCAGATCTACCGGGACAGGCATTGAACACTGAAGCTTTCTTT,CASSDLPGQALNTEAFF
many,TRBJ2-2,.,TRBV11-1,TGTGCCAGCAGCTTAGCGCTAGTTACCGGGGAGCTGTTTTTT,CASSLALVTGELFF
many,TRBJ2-7,TRBD2,TRBV6-1,TGTGCCAGCAGGGGACTAGCGGGAGGAAGGATCTACGAGCAGTACTTC,CASRGLAGGRIYEQYF
.,TRBJ1-5,.,TRBV10-2,TGCACCAGCAGTGAGTCGTACGTCAATCAGCCCCAGCATTTT,CTSSESYVNQPQHF
.,TRBJ1-2,TRBD1,TRBV6-5,TGTGCCAGCAGTTACCCCCGGACAGGGGATGGCTACACCTTC,CASSYPRTGDGYTF
.,TRBJ2-7,TRBD1,TRBV10-1,TGCGCCAGATCAGGGGGCTACGAGCAGTACTTC,CARSGGYEQYF
many,TRBJ2-4,TRBD2,TRBV5-6,TGTGCCAGCAGCGCGGGGGGAGGAACCATTCAGTACTTC,CASSAGGGTIQYF
many,TRBJ1-3,.,TRBV7-6,TGTGCCAGCAGCTTTTCCGGGGGCACTGGGGACTCTGGAAACACCATATATTTT,CASSFSGGTGDSGNTIYF
many,TRBJ2-7,TRBD2,TRBV10-2,TGCGCCAGCAGAGGACTAGCGGGACCTAGCTCCTACGAGCAGTACTTC,CASRGLAGPSSYEQYF
.,TRBJ2-7,.,TRBV6-2/TRBV6-3,TGTGCCAGCTACCACCTGGCGGGAAGGGGGCAGGGAGAGCAGTACTTC,CASYHLAGRGQGEQYF
many,TRBJ1-1,TRBD1,TRBV5-1,TGCGCCAGCAGCCAAGCCCAGGGGGGGGTAAACACTGAAGCTTTCTTT,CASSQAQGGVNTEAFF
many,TRBJ2-5,TRBD2,TRBV6-1,TGTGCCAGCTTGGGGGGCGGGGGGACCCAAGAGACCCAGTACTTC,CASLGGGGTQETQYF
.,TRBJ1-5,TRBD1,TRBV28,TGTGCCAGCGATGACAGGGACAATCAGCCCCAGCATTTT,CASDDRDNQPQHF
many,TRBJ2-2,.,TRBV5-1,TGCGCCAGCAGCTTGTCCAGCGCGAACACCGGGGAGCTGTTTTTT,CASSLSSANTGELFF
few,TRBJ2-3,TRBD2,TRBV19,TGTGCCAGCAGTGGGACGGGGGGTTCGAGAAAAGATACGCAGTATTTT,CASSGTGGSRKDTQYF
few,TRBJ2-7,.,TRBV20-1,TGCAGTGCCCTCCGGGACATGGTTTCCTACGAGCAGTACTTC,CSALRDMVSYEQYF
medium-sized,TRBJ2-1,TRBD2,TRBV6-4,TGTGCCAGCAGTGACGGGACTAGCGGCAATGAGCAGTTCTTC,CASSDGTSGNEQFF
many,TRBJ1-5,TRBD1,TRBV24-1,TGTGCCACCAGTGGCGGGACAGGGGGTGGCAATCAGCCCCAGCATTTT,CATSGGTGGGNQPQHF
few,TRBJ2-1,TRBD2,TRBV3-1,TGTGCCAGCAGCCAAGTGGATAGCGGGGGTCACAATGAGCAGTTCTTC,CASSQVDSGGHNEQFF
few,TRBJ2-1,TRBD1,TRBV28,TGTGCCAGCAGCCGCGACAGGGTAAGGTTCTTC,CASSRDRVRFF
.,TRBJ2-7,.,TRBV7-2,TGTGCCAGCAACAAGAGGGGAGAGCAGTACTTC,CASNKRGEQYF
many,TRBJ2-3,TRBD2,TRBV12-3/TRBV12-4,TGTGCCAGCAGCCCTACTAGCGGGAGCGGCTCAGATACGCAGTATTTT,CASSPTSGSGSDTQYF
many,TRBJ1-1,TRBD1,TRBV5-1,TGCGCCAGCAGCAGCACAGGGGAAGGACTCACTGAAGCTTTCTTT,CASSSTGEGLTEAFF